Below are 26 T cell receptor beta chains sequenced from a single sample in a study of PD-1 blockade in classical Hodgkin lymphoma. In every patient, relapse followed autologous stem cell transplantation, while exposure to brentuximab vedotin differed. Clones were read by immunoSEQ multiplex PCR, and TCRdb kept only the in-frame ones, dropping some. The sample gives about 13,000 clones, more than 90% of which show up once; over 9.5% is in the top ten. Sequencing was performed on peripheral blood mononuclear cells (PBMCs), taken at baseline. The receptors here all came from a human donor with classical Hodgkin lymphoma.

This chain uses TRBV29-1 with TRBJ2-1; a possible D gene is TRBD1 (6 bases). This CDR3 has 12 amino acids. V lost 6 bases and J 10 bases, leaving 16 bases between the germline ends. Germline V CDR1 and CDR2: SQVTM, ANQGSEA. CDR3 DNA: TGCAGCGTGGATACAGGGCCACGGGAGCAGTTCTTC. As protein: CSVDTGPREQFF.

J is TRBJ1-2 and V is TRBV6-5; TRBD1 might be the D (6 bases). The CDR3 is 14 residues long. Germline CDR1 is MNHEY and CDR2 is SVGAGI. Trimming pared 7 bases from V and 0 bases from J, leaving 12 bases between. The CDR3 protein is CASTRDTSNYGYTF. The CDR3 DNA sequence: TGTGCCAGCACACGGGACACTTCTAACTATGGCTACACCTTC.

The V and J genes are TRBV20-1 and TRBJ1-2; no clear D. The CDR3 consists of 11 residues. V shed 3 bases and J shed 8 bases, with 10 bases lying between them. The germline V gene encodes CDR1 DFQATT and CDR2 SNEGSKA (reference sequence). CDR3 protein: CSASPDIGYTF. The CDR3 DNA reads as TGCAGTGCTAGCCCCGACATCGGCTACACCTTC.

This rearrangement joins TRBV7-8 to TRBJ1-2, with D unresolved. The V end was cut by 5 bases, the J end by 7 bases, with 14 bases between. The CDR3 covers 13 residues. Germline CDR1 SGHVS, CDR2 FQNEAQ. Here the CDR3 DNA reads TGTGCCAGCAGCCAGGAGGCTGGTGGTGGCTACACCTTC. Translation gives CASSQEAGGGYTF.

The chain couples TRBV6-6 to TRBJ2-1; D gene unclear. Deletions cut 8 bases from V and 4 bases from J, with 15 bases between. This CDR3 contains 14 residues. Germline V CDR1 and CDR2: MNHNY, SVGAGI (reference sequence). CDR3 sequence: CASWGTAPYNEQFF. CDR3 DNA sequence: TGTGCCAGCTGGGGAACAGCCCCGTACAATGAGCAGTTCTTC.

The rearrangement uses TRBV6-5 and TRBJ2-7; D may correspond to TRBD1 or TRBD2 (5 bases each). The V gene's germline CDR1 is MNHEY and CDR2 SVGAGI. This CDR3 has 15 amino acids. The V gene lost 9 bases and the J gene lost 6 bases, with 24 bases spanning the gap. CDR3 region: CASKPGQPKGREQYF. The CDR3 coding sequence is TGTGCCAGTAAACCGGGGCAGCCCAAGGGGCGCGAGCAGTACTTC.

J is TRBJ1-1 and V is TRBV29-1, with D unclear. V was shortened by 2 bases and J by 7 bases, with 14 bases between the two germline ends. From germline, CDR1 is SQVTM and CDR2 ANQGSEA. The CDR3 spans 13 residues. The CDR3, as DNA: TGCAGCGTTGAACCAGAAGTGGGGAGTGAAGCTTTCTTT. Its protein is CSVEPEVGSEAFF.

J is TRBJ1-4 and V is TRBV5-1; weak D call: TRBD1 (6 bases). The CDR3 loop spans 17 amino acids. Germline assignment: CDR1 SGHRS and CDR2 YFSETQ. The V and J ends lost 5 bases and 5 bases respectively, with 22 bases between them. The CDR3 sequence is CASSGGGAPGRNEKLFF. In nucleotides, the CDR3 is TGCGCCAGCAGTGGCGGGGGGGCGCCCGGTAGGAATGAAAAACTGTTTTTT.

This chain links TRBV5-1 with TRBJ2-5; 11 bases are a match to TRBD2. The CDR3 spans 15 residues. V lost 3 bases to trimming and J lost 3 bases; unmatched junction nucleotides: 4. Germline loops: CDR1 SGHRS, CDR2 YFSETQ. The CDR3, as DNA: TGCGCCAGCAGCTCCCTGGGACTAGCGGAAGAGACCCAGTACTTC. Protein sequence: CASSSLGLAEETQYF.

The chain uses TRBV29-1 and TRBJ1-5, with D perhaps TRBD1 (5 bases). Trimming took off 7 bases at V and 4 bases at J, with 17 bases between the two ends. The germline gives CDR1 SQVTM, CDR2 ANQGSEA. This CDR3 spans 14 amino acids. The CDR3 coding sequence is TGCAGCGCTGGGGGGTCGGGAACTAATCAGCCCCAGCATTTT. Translated: CSAGGSGTNQPQHF. Full variable domain (remainder filled in from reference TRBV29-1 and TRBJ1-5): SAVISQKPSRDICQRGTSLTIQCQVDSQVTMMFWYRQQPGQSLTLIATANQGSEATYESGFVIDKFPISRPNLTFSTLTVSNMSPEDSSIYLCSAGGSGTNQPQHFGDGTRLSIL.

This sequence joins TRBV27 and TRBJ2-3; perhaps TRBD1 as D (5 bases). CDR1 and CDR2 (germline): MNHEY, SMNVEV (reference sequence). The CDR3 spans 14 residues. Trimming cost V 6 bases and J 4 bases, with 14 bases left between them. The CDR3 DNA reads TGTGCCAGCAGACGCCTAGGGGCCCCAGATACGCAGTATTTT. It yields the protein CASRRLGAPDTQYF.

This clone was detected a few times. The genes are TRBV5-1 and TRBJ2-5; TRBD2 agrees at 9 bases. The CDR3 runs 14 residues. Germline V gene lookup returns CDR1 SGHRS and CDR2 YFSETQ. V lost 7 bases, J lost 2 bases, and 6 bases stayed unmatched. This chain's CDR3 is CASRAGGKQETQYF. CDR3 coding DNA: TGCGCCAGCCGAGCGGGGGGAAAGCAAGAGACCCAGTACTTC.

The chain uses TRBV2 and TRBJ1-3, with D unclear. This CDR3 has 14 amino acids. Germline CDR1 SNHLY, CDR2 FYNNEI. V was trimmed by 5 bases and J by 1 base, leaving 9 bases between them. The CDR3 spells CASSFMASGNTIYF. Written as DNA, the CDR3 is TGTGCCAGCAGTTTCATGGCATCTGGAAACACCATATATTTT.

The rearrangement uses TRBV18 and TRBJ1-6; no definite D call. CDR3 length: 15 residues. Germline assignment: CDR1 KGHSH and CDR2 LQKENI. Trimming shortened V by 5 bases and J by 9 bases, and 17 bases separated the two germline ends. Here the CDR3 DNA reads TGTGCCAGCTCAACGGGAAATGATTTTCGTTCACCCCTCCACTTT. It translates to CASSTGNDFRSPLHF. The variable domain in full, with the rest retrieved from reference TRBV18 and TRBJ1-6, is NAGVMQNPRHLVRRRGQEARLRCSPMKGHSHVYWYRQLPEEGLKFMVYLQKENIIDESGMPKERFSAEFPKEGPSILRIQQVVRGDSAAYFCASSTGNDFRSPLHFGNGTRLTVT.

The sample holds one count of this clone. The V gene is TRBV5-1, the J gene TRBJ2-2; D perhaps matches TRBD1 (6 bases). The CDR3 covers 15 residues. CDR1 SGHRS and CDR2 YFSETQ come from the germline V gene. Trimming shortened V by 4 bases and J by 5 bases, and 15 bases separated the two germline ends. CDR3 sequence reads: CASSQNSGTTGELFF. CDR3 DNA sequence: TGCGCCAGCAGCCAGAACTCCGGGACAACCGGGGAGCTGTTTTTT.

This chain uses TRBV19 with TRBJ1-5; the D gene is possibly TRBD1 (5 bases). With 3 bases removed from V and 2 bases from J, the gap between germline ends came to 11 bases. Germline V gene sequence: CDR1 LNHDA, CDR2 SQIVND (reference sequence). This CDR3 is built from 15 residues. The CDR3 reads CASSIIGTGNQPQHF. In nucleotides, the CDR3 is TGTGCCAGTAGTATTATCGGGACGGGCAATCAGCCCCAGCATTTT.

This clone was counted between two and nine times. The CDR3 coding sequence is TGCGCCAGCAGCCAAGGTCCTTGGGGATCGGACACCATATATTTT. It is translated as CASSQGPWGSDTIYF. V usage is TRBV4-1 and J usage is TRBJ1-3; no firm D call. Trimming pared 1 base from V and 8 bases from J, leaving 15 bases between. The CDR3 has 15 residues. Germline-derived CDR1 and CDR2 are MGHRA and YSYEKL.

The chain is built from TRBV11-2 and TRBJ2-5, with 10 bases aligning to TRBD2. J was trimmed by 6 bases and V by 4 bases; bases with no gene match: 8. Germline V CDR1 and CDR2: SGHAT, FQNNGV. This CDR3 comprises 15 residues. The chain's CDR3 is CASSSPGLARKTQYF. The CDR3 DNA reads TGTGCCAGCAGCTCTCCGGGACTAGCGAGGAAGACCCAGTACTTC.

This chain connects TRBV7-9 to TRBJ1-1; no definite D call. Germline loops: CDR1 SEHNR, CDR2 FQNEAQ (reference sequence). V lost 3 bases, J lost 2 bases, and 10 bases lay in between. The CDR3 covers 14 residues. The CDR3 bases are TGTGCCAGCAGCTTGCCGGGCCTAAACACTGAAGCTTTCTTT. Protein sequence: CASSLPGLNTEAFF.

The V call is TRBV9, the J call TRBJ2-5; 7 nucleotides match TRBD2. The CDR3 runs 15 residues. The junction had 11 bases not matched to a gene; V was cut back by 4 bases and J by 5 bases. Per the germline V gene, CDR1 is SGDLS and CDR2 is YYNGEE. This CDR3 reads CASSQTWGGVETQYF. Here the CDR3 DNA reads TGTGCCAGCAGCCAGACATGGGGGGGGGTCGAGACCCAGTACTTC.

The V and J genes are TRBV5-1 and TRBJ1-6; perhaps TRBD1 as D (5 bases). The CDR3 has 15 residues. V was pared by 3 bases and J by 8 bases, with 15 bases between. Germline V gene data show CDR1 as SGHRS and CDR2 as YFSETQ. The CDR3 sequence: CASSSGQGVDSPLHF. CDR3 coding DNA: TGCGCCAGCAGCTCCGGCCAGGGCGTAGATTCACCCCTCCACTTT.

The chain carries TRBV4-1 and TRBJ1-5, with a tentative D call TRBD1 (5 bases). Germline V gene data show CDR1 as MGHRA and CDR2 as YSYEKL. The CDR3 has 17 amino acids. V was pared by 0 bases and J by 0 bases, with 12 bases between. The DNA for the CDR3 is TGCGCCAGCAGCCAAGAGCCCGACAGTTATAGCAATCAGCCCCAGCATTTT. It is translated as CASSQEPDSYSNQPQHF.

This clone has a handful of counts. The genes are TRBV5-5 and TRBJ2-7; 10 bases match TRBD1. CDR3 length: 17 residues. V dropped 0 bases and J dropped 7; count of bases not matched to a gene: 13. Germline assignment: CDR1 SGHKS and CDR2 YYEKEE (reference sequence). CDR3 in amino acids: CASSLALDRGLSWEQYF. DNA of the CDR3: TGTGCCAGCAGCTTGGCCTTAGACAGGGGGCTATCGTGGGAGCAGTACTTC.

The chain has TRBV5-1 and TRBJ2-7, with D unresolved. The CDR3 sequence is 14 residues long. Germline CDR1 and CDR2: SGHRS and YFSETQ. The germline V and J ends were trimmed by 5 bases and 2 bases, with 14 bases remaining between them. Here the CDR3 DNA reads TGCGCCAGCAGGTATACAGATGGGACCTACGAGCAGTACTTC. Translating it yields CASRYTDGTYEQYF.

The V call is TRBV13, the J call TRBJ1-4; D is uncertain. The CDR3 consists of 14 residues. V lost 6 bases and J lost 2, with 10 bases in between. Germline loops: CDR1 PRHDT, CDR2 FYEKMQ (reference sequence). The CDR3: CASRTGSTNEKLFF. The CDR3 DNA reads as TGTGCCAGCAGGACGGGATCTACTAATGAAAAACTGTTTTTT.

The chain joins TRBV5-1 to TRBJ1-1; 8 nucleotides line up with TRBD1. With V trimmed by 4 bases and J by 2 bases, 4 bases remained unmatched. This CDR3 has 14 residues. CDR1 SGHRS and CDR2 YFSETQ come from the germline V gene. Here the CDR3 reads CASSPGQGNTEAFF. The CDR3 DNA reads as TGCGCCAGCAGCCCAGGACAGGGCAACACTGAAGCTTTCTTT.